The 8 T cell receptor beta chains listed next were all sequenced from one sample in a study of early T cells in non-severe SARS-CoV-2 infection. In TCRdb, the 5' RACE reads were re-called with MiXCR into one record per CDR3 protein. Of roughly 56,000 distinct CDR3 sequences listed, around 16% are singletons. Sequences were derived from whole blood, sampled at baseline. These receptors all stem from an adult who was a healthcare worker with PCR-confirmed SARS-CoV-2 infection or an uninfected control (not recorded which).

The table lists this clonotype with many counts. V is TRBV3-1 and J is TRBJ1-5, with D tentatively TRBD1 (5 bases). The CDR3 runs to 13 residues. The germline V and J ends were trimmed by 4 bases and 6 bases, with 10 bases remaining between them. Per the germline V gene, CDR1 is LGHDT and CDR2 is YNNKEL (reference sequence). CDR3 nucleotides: TGTGCCAGCAGCCTACAGGTTGCTCAGCCCCAGCATTTT. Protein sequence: CASSLQVAQPQHF.

DNA of the CDR3: TGCGCCAGCAGCTCCGCCGGGTATTTTACCAATGAGCAGTTCTTC. It codes for CASSSAGYFTNEQFF. The chain joins TRBV5-1 to TRBJ2-1; D is ambiguous. The CDR3 sequence is 15 residues long. Between the trimmed V and J ends, which lost 3 bases and 6 bases, there was a span of 16 bases. Germline values: CDR1 SGHRS, CDR2 YFSETQ.

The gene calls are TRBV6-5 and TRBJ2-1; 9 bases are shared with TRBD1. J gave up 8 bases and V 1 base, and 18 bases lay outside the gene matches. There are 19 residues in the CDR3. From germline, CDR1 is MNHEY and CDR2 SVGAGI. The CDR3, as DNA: TGTGCCAGCAGTTACTACACATCCCCGGGACAGGGAATTTCCTATGAGCAGTTCTTC. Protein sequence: CASSYYTSPGQGISYEQFF.

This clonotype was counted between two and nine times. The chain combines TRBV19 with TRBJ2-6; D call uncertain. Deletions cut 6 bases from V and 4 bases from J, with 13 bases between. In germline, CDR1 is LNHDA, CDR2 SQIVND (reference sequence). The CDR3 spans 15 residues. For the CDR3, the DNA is TGTGCCAGTAGAGTCTCCTCTGAGGGGGCCAACGTCCTGACTTTC. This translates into CASRVSSEGANVLTF.

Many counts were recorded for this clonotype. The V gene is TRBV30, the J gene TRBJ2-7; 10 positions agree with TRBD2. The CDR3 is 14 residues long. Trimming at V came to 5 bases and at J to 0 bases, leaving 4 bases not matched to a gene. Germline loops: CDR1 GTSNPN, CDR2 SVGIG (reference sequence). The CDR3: CAWDSSGSSYEQYF. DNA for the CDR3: TGTGCCTGGGATTCTAGCGGGAGCTCCTACGAGCAGTACTTC.

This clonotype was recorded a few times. CDR3 nucleotide sequence: TGTGCCAGCAGCCAGGGACGGTTTAATGGCTACACCTTC. Translation: CASSQGRFNGYTF. This chain links TRBV14 with TRBJ1-2; a possible D gene is TRBD1 (5 bases). The V end was cut by 3 bases, the J end by 6 bases, with 11 bases between. Germline assignment: CDR1 SGHDN and CDR2 FVKESK. The CDR3 has 13 residues.

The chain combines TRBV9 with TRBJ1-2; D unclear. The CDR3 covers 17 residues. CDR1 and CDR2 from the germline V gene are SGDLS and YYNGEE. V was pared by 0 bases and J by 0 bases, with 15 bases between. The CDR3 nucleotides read TGTGCCAGCAGCGTAGGGCTTCCGGGATCAACTAACTATGGCTACACCTTC. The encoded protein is CASSVGLPGSTNYGYTF.

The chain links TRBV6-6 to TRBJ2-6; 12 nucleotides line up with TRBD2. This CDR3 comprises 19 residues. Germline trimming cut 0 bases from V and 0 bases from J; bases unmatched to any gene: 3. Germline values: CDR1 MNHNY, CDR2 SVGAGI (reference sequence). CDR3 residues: CASSYSTSGGRSGANVLTF. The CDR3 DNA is TGTGCCAGCAGTTACTCGACTAGCGGGGGCCGCTCTGGGGCCAACGTCCTGACTTTC.